The present T cell receptor beta chain was sequenced within a study of T cells in Graves' hyperthyroidism and ophthalmopathy. Cells are PBMCs isolated from 9 to 10 ml of fresh blood. It was RNA transcripts that yielded the amplified TCR beta CDR3 regions. RT-PCR in the first round (using the HTBI primer set) targeted the TCR CDR3. TCRdb re-called the multiplex PCR reads through MiXCR, storing one row per CDR3 protein. Among some 400,000 distinct CDR3 sequences listed, about 13% were seen once. The germline CDR1 and CDR2 sequences are MGHRA and YSYEKL. V lost 4 bases, J lost 0 bases, and 10 bases lay in between. CDR3 length: 15 amino acids.

Specimen: blood. V gene TRBV4-1 combines with J gene TRBJ1-5; D not certain. This receptor was identified in a man under 40 with Graves' hyperthyroidism that later progressed to Graves' ophthalmopathy. The CDR3 loop reads CASSRAWGSNQPQHF. CDR3 bases: TGCGCCAGCAGCCGTGCTTGGGGTAGCAATCAGCCCCAGCATTTT.